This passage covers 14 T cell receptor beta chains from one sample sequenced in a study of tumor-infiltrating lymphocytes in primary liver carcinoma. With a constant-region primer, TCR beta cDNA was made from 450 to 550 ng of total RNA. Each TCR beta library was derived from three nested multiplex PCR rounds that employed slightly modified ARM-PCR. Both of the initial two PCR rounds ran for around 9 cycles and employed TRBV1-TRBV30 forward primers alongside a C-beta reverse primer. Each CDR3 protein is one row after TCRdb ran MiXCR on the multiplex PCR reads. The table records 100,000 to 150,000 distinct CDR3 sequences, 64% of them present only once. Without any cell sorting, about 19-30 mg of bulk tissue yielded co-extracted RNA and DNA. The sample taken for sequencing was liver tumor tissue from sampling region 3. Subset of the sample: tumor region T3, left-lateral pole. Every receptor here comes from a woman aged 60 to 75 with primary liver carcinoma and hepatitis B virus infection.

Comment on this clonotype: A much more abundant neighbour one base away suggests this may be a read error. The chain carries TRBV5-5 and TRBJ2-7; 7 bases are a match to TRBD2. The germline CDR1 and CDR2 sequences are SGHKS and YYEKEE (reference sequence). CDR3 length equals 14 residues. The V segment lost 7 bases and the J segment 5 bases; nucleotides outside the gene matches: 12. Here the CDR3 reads CASGPYGRRNEQYF. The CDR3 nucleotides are TGTGCCAGCGGCCCGTACGGGAGGAGGAACGAGCAGTACTTC.

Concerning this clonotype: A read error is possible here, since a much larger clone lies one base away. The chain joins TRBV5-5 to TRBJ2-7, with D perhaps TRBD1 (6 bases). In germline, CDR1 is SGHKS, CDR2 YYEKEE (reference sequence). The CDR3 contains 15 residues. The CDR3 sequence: CVSSLTGSNSYEQYF. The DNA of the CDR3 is TGTGTCAGCAGCTTGACAGGATCGAACTCCTACGAGCAGTACTTC.

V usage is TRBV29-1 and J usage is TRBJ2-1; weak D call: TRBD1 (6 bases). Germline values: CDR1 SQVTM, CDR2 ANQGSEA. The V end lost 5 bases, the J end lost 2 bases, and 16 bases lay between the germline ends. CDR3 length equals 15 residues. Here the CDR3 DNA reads TGCAGCGTTCCCGAGGGGGATGTGGCCTACAATGAGCAGTTCTTC. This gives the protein CSVPEGDVAYNEQFF.

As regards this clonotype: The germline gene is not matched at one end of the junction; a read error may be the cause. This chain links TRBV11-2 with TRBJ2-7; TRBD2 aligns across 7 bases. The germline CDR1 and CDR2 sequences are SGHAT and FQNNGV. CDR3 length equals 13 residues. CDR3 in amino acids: CASSLTGGSGQYF. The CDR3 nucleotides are TGTGCTAGCAGCTTAACTGGCGGGAGCGGGCAGTACTTC.

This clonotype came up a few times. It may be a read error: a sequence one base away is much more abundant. In DNA form, the CDR3 reads TGTACCAGCAGCCGAGCGGGAGGGGGAGAAGAGACCCAGTACTTC. Amino acids: CTSSRAGGGEETQYF. The chain joins TRBV4-2 to TRBJ2-5; 10 nucleotides match TRBD2. The CDR3 runs 15 residues. The germline V gene encodes CDR1 LGHNA and CDR2 YNFKEQ.

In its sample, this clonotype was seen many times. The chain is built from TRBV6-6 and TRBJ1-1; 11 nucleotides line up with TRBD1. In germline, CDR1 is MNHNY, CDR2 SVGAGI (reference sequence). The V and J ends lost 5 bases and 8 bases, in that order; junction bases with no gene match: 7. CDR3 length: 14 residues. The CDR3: CASSPGTGGPEAFF. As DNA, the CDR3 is TGTGCCAGCAGTCCCGGGACAGGGGGGCCCGAAGCTTTCTTT.

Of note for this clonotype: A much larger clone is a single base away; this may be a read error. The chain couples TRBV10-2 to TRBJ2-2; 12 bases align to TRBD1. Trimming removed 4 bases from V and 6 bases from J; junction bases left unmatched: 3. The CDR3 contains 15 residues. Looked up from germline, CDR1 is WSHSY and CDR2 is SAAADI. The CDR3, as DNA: TGCGCCAGCAGTGTGGGGACAGGGGGCGCCGGGGAGCTGTTTTTT. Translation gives CASSVGTGGAGELFF.

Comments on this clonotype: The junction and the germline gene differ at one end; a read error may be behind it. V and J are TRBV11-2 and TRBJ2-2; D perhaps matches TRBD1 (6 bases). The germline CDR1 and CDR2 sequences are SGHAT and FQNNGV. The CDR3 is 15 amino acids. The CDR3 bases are TGTGCCAGCAGCTTAGGAGGGACATACACCGGGGATCTGCTTTTT. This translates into CASSLGGTYTGDLLF.

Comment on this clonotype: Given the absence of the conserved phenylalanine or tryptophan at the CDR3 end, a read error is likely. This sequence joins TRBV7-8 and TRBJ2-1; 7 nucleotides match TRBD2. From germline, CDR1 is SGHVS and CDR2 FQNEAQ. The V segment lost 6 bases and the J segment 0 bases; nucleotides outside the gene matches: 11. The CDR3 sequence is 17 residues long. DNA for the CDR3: TGTGCCAGCAGTTCGGGAGGCAGGGCCTTCTCCTACAATGAGCAGTTCTCC. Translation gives CASSSGGRAFSYNEQFS.

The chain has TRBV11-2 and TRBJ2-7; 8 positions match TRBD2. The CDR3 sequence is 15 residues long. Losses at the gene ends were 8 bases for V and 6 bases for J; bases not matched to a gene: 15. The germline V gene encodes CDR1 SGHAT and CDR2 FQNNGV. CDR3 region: CASHSDRGLVPEQYF. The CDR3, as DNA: TGTGCCAGCCACTCAGATAGGGGACTAGTTCCCGAGCAGTACTTC.

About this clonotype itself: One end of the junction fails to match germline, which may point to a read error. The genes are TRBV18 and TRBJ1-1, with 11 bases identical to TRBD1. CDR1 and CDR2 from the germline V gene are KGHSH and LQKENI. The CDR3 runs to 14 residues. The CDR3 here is CANSLGQGDTEAFF. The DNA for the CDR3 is TGTGCCAACTCACTGGGACAGGGGGACACTGAAGCTTTCTTT.

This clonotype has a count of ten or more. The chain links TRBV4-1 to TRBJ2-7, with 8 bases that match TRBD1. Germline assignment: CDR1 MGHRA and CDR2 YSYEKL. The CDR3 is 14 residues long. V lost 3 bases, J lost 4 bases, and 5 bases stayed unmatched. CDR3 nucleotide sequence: TGCGCCAGCAGCCATACGGACAGGGCTTACGAGCAGTACTTC. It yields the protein CASSHTDRAYEQYF.

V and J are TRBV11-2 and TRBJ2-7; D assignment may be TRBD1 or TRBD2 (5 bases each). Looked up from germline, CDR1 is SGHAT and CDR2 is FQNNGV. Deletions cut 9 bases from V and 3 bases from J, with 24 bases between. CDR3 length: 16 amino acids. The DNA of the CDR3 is TGTGCCAGTAGTTTAGCGTCGGGGCCAGGAGGCTACGAGCAGTACTTC. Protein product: CASSLASGPGGYEQYF.

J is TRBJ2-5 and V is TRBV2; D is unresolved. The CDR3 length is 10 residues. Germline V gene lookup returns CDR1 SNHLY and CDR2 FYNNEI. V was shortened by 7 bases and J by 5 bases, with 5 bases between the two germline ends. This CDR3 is CASKPETQYF. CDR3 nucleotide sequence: TGTGCCAGCAAGCCCGAGACCCAGTACTTC.